This TCR beta chain was identified during a study of blood T cell repertoires in COVID-19. Across the whole study: The samples span acute and convalescent COVID-19 from the United States, Italy and Spain.

Method: immunoSEQ multiplex PCR; TCRdb's copy keeps in-frame clones and lacks some. The sample includes 190,000 or so clones, approximately 78% of them seen just once. The CDR3 is 16 residues long. The V segment lost 7 bases and the J segment 4 bases; nucleotides outside the gene matches: 11. Germline V gives CDR1 LNHDA, CDR2 SQIVND (reference sequence). The sequence was collected from a man aged 35 to 55 who had recovered from COVID-19. The sample comprised PBMCs or T cells enriched from blood (not recorded which). The V call is TRBV19, the J call TRBJ1-5; the match to TRBD1 covers 9 bases. The CDR3 nucleotides are TGTGCCAGTACCAATACCCGACAGGGGGGAAATCAGCCCCAGCATTTT. It codes for CASTNTRQGGNQPQHF.